The 5 T cell receptor beta chains below were found in one sample sequenced in a study of neurological immune-mediated disorders. TCRdb analysed the 5' RACE reads with MiXCR anew, one entry per CDR3 protein. The sample carries 40,000 to 55,000 distinct CDR3 sequences, approximately 3% recorded once. Material: PBMCs. The receptors come from a woman aged 45-65 years with multiple sclerosis.

This clonotype was seen many times. The chain combines TRBV7-2 with TRBJ2-7; either TRBD1 or TRBD2 may supply D (5 bases each). The CDR3 sequence is 16 residues long. Between the trimmed V and J ends, which lost 0 bases and 2 bases, there was a span of 14 bases. The germline gives CDR1 SGHTA, CDR2 FQGNSA. The CDR3 bases are TGTGCCAGCAGCTTAGCGGGGACGGACGCCACCTACGAGCAGTACTTC. Translated: CASSLAGTDATYEQYF. Together with reference TRBV7-2 and TRBJ2-7, the CDR3 gives the full variable domain: GAGVSQSPSNKVTEKGKDVELRCDPISGHTALYWYRQSLGQGLEFLIYFQGNSAPDKSGLPSDRFSAERTGGSVSTLTIQRTQQEDSAVYLCASSLAGTDATYEQYFGPGTRLTVT.

This clonotype was seen at least ten times. DNA of the CDR3: TGCGCCAGCAGCTTGGGAGTAGCACCAGATACGCAGTATTTT. Residues: CASSLGVAPDTQYF. This chain uses TRBV5-1 with TRBJ2-3; D is unresolved. Trimming took off 0 bases at V and 4 bases at J, with 9 bases between the two ends. Germline V gives CDR1 SGHRS, CDR2 YFSETQ. The CDR3 covers 14 residues.

This clonotype occurred many times. This rearrangement joins TRBV9 to TRBJ2-1; 7 bases are a match to TRBD2. The CDR3 is 17 residues long. The V gene end was trimmed by 0 bases and the J gene end by 0 bases; junction bases not matched to a gene: 6. The germline V gene has CDR1 SGDLS and CDR2 YYNGEE. CDR3 region: CASSVDQGGGSYNEQFF. DNA of the CDR3: TGTGCCAGCAGCGTAGATCAGGGCGGGGGCTCCTACAATGAGCAGTTCTTC.

This clonotype has a count of ten or more. The rearrangement joins TRBV5-6 to TRBJ2-7, with TRBD2 matching 7 bases. V was clipped by 0 bases and J by 5 bases; unmatched bases: 11. Germline loops: CDR1 SGHDT, CDR2 YYEEEE. This CDR3 is built from 16 residues. The CDR3 nucleotides read TGTGCCAGCAGCTTGGCCGGGGGGAATCGGGCGGACGAGCAGTACTTC. It translates to CASSLAGGNRADEQYF.

This clonotype was counted many times. The chain has TRBV20-1 and TRBJ1-6; no definite D call. Trimming removed 4 bases at V and 0 bases at J, with 16 bases between. CDR1 and CDR2 from the germline V gene are DFQATT and SNEGSKA (reference sequence). The length of the CDR3 is 17 residues. The CDR3 loop reads CSAKIIGWGSYNSPLHF. The CDR3 nucleotides read TGCAGTGCTAAAATCATCGGCTGGGGCTCCTATAATTCACCCCTCCACTTT.